This passage covers 10 T cell receptor beta chains from one sample sequenced in a study of cytomegalovirus exposure and HLA in healthy donors. PCR primers comprised 60 Vbeta and 13 Jbeta primers. TCRdb keeps only in-frame clones here, not all; method: immunoSEQ multiplex PCR. The sample includes about 150,000 clones, about 88% of them seen just once. Sequences were obtained from PBMCs. The receptors stem from a man aged 30 to 39 in good health and CMV-seropositive.

This chain joins TRBV30 and TRBJ2-7, with TRBD2 matching 9 bases. CDR3 size: 17 residues. Germline assignment: CDR1 GTSNPN and CDR2 SVGIG (reference sequence). V lost 5 bases, J lost 4 bases, and 18 bases stayed unmatched. Written as DNA, the CDR3 is TGTGCCTGGTCCAGGGGAGCGGGAGGTGGAAGATTGTACGAGCAGTACTTC. This gives the protein CAWSRGAGGGRLYEQYF. Combining the CDR3 with reference TRBV30 and TRBJ2-7 gives the whole variable domain SQTIHQWPATLVQPVGSPLSLECTVEGTSNPNLYWYRQAAGRGLQLLFYSVGIGQISSEVPQNLSASRPQDRQFILSSKKLLLSDSGFYLCAWSRGAGGGRLYEQYFGPGTRLTVT.

The chain uses TRBV19 and TRBJ1-2; D ambiguous. Trimming shortened V by 6 bases and J by 6 bases, and 11 bases separated the two germline ends. Germline assignment: CDR1 LNHDA and CDR2 SQIVND (reference sequence). The CDR3 covers 12 residues. The CDR3 sequence: CASRTFGHGYTF. The DNA of the CDR3 is TGTGCCAGTAGGACCTTTGGGCATGGCTACACCTTC. Complete variable domain (other parts from reference TRBV19 and TRBJ1-2): DGGITQSPKYLFRKEGQNVTLSCEQNLNHDAMYWYRQDPGQGLRLIYYSQIVNDFQKGDIAEGYSVSREKKESFPLTVTSAQKNPTAFYLCASRTFGHGYTFGSGTRLTVV.

This clone appeared a single time. The chain links TRBV9 to TRBJ2-1; 9 bases agree with TRBD2. Trimming removed 4 bases from V and 3 bases from J; junction bases left unmatched: 5. Germline V gene sequence: CDR1 SGDLS, CDR2 YYNGEE. The CDR3 length is 15 residues. This CDR3 is CASSTTSGLYNEQFF. CDR3 nucleotides: TGTGCCAGCAGCACAACTAGCGGGCTCTACAATGAGCAGTTCTTC. Combining the CDR3 with reference TRBV9 and TRBJ2-1 gives the whole variable domain DSGVTQTPKHLITATGQRVTLRCSPRSGDLSVYWYQQSLDQGLQFLIQYYNGEERAKGNILERFSAQQFPDLHSELNLSSLELGDSALYFCASSTTSGLYNEQFFGPGTRLTVL.

This chain connects TRBV30 to TRBJ1-2, with 7 bases that match TRBD1. CDR1 and CDR2 (germline): GTSNPN, SVGIG (reference sequence). Trimming removed 1 base from V and 4 bases from J; junction bases left unmatched: 9. The CDR3 covers 15 residues. The CDR3 DNA reads as TGTGCCTGGAGTGCCCCCCGGACAGGAGTCTATGGCTACACCTTC. It codes for CAWSAPRTGVYGYTF.

The chain couples TRBV7-6 to TRBJ1-1; 8 nucleotides align to TRBD1. CDR1 is SGHVS and CDR2 is FNYEAQ in the germline V gene. The CDR3 runs to 15 residues. With 5 bases clipped from V and 1 base from J, the junction kept 6 bases outside the gene matches. CDR3 protein: CASSVEDRENTEAFF. The CDR3 DNA follows: TGTGCCAGCAGCGTAGAGGACAGGGAGAACACTGAAGCTTTCTTT.

The rearrangement joins TRBV9 to TRBJ2-2; D not certain. The CDR3 length is 11 residues. Trimming took 3 bases from V and 8 from J, leaving 5 bases between them. CDR1 SGDLS and CDR2 YYNGEE come from the germline V gene. CDR3 protein: CASSDLGELFF. The CDR3 DNA is TGTGCCAGCAGCGACCTAGGGGAGCTGTTTTTT.

The chain carries TRBV7-9 and TRBJ2-7, with D tentatively TRBD2 (6 bases). The CDR3 has 17 amino acids. V lost 4 bases and J 4 bases, leaving 23 bases between the germline ends. The germline V gene encodes CDR1 SEHNR and CDR2 FQNEAQ (reference sequence). In DNA form, the CDR3 reads TGTGCCAGCAGCTCCCCGGGGTCGGGAGCGGATGGTTACGAGCAGTACTTC. It is translated as CASSSPGSGADGYEQYF. Supplemented by reference TRBV7-9 and TRBJ2-7, the full variable domain reads DTGVSQNPRHKITKRGQNVTFRCDPISEHNRLYWYRQTLGQGPEFLTYFQNEAQLEKSRLLSDRFSAERPKGSFSTLEIQRTEQGDSAMYLCASSSPGSGADGYEQYFGPGTRLTVT.

A remark on this clone: One end of the junction is discordant with germline, which a read error may explain. This specimen includes other DNA sequences encoding the same CDR3. The chain has TRBV19 and TRBJ2-6; 9 bases fit TRBD2. Germline-derived CDR1 and CDR2 are LNHDA and SQIVND (reference sequence). The CDR3 has 17 amino acids. CDR3 nucleotide sequence: TGTGCCAGTAGTATTCGGACTAGCGCCTCTGGAGCCAACGTCCTGACTTTC. Protein sequence: CASSIRTSASGANVLTF.

The J gene is TRBJ2-7, the V gene TRBV13, with 7 bases that match TRBD1. The CDR3 covers 13 residues. The V segment lost 4 bases and the J segment 7 bases; nucleotides outside the gene matches: 7. CDR1 and CDR2 from the germline V gene are PRHDT and FYEKMQ (reference sequence). In DNA, the CDR3 is TGTGCCAGCAGCTCGGGACAGAAGGGAGAGCAGTACGTC. It is translated as CASSSGQKGEQYV.

The chain couples TRBV11-1 to TRBJ2-5; D is unclear. The CDR3 is 13 residues long. The germline CDR1 and CDR2 sequences are SGHAT and FQDESV (reference sequence). Trimming took off 4 bases at V and 3 bases at J, with 9 bases between the two ends. The CDR3: CASSWAHKETQYF. CDR3 in DNA: TGTGCCAGCAGCTGGGCCCATAAAGAGACCCAGTACTTC.